This T cell receptor (beta chain) was obtained from a study of blood T cell repertoires in COVID-19. Study-level background: Acute and convalescent COVID-19 specimens originated in the United States, Italy and Spain. Sample material is recorded as cDNA or gDNA derived from T cells, B-cell-depleted T cells, or PBMCs.

Original data processing: Researchers report that nucleated cell counts were estimated from reference gene primer amplification. Clones were sequenced by immunoSEQ multiplex PCR, and TCRdb holds only the in-frame ones, with some missing. From that table come the V and J calls and clone size; the DNA was used to work out D and trimming. In the table there are around 150,000 clones, 80% to 85% of which are singletons. This CDR3 has 14 residues. Per germline, CDR1 SGHDT and CDR2 YYEEEE. Trimming pared 0 bases from V and 3 bases from J, leaving 4 bases between. The clonotype comes from a woman older than 75 with active or convalescent COVID-19. The chain uses TRBV5-6 and TRBJ2-6; D is ambiguous. Sequenced material: peripheral blood. CDR3 sequence: CASSLVYGANVLTF. The CDR3 DNA reads TGTGCCAGCAGCTTGGTTTATGGGGCCAACGTCCTGACTTTC.